A single sample is the source of the 3 T cell receptor beta chains below, sequenced in a study of blood T cell repertoires in COVID-19. The table came from immunoSEQ multiplex PCR; TCRdb's copy has only in-frame clones and leaves some out. Among approximately 250,000 clones listed, approximately 88% were seen once. The sample taken for sequencing was PBMCs or T cells enriched from blood (not recorded which). Source of these receptors: a woman aged 40 to 50 with acute COVID-19.

Regarding this clone: The identical CDR3 is also encoded by other nucleotide sequences in the sample. The chain links TRBV5-4 to TRBJ1-1; 9 bases agree with TRBD1. The CDR3 loop spans 14 amino acids. Germline assignment: CDR1 SGHNT and CDR2 YYREEE (reference sequence). J gave up 1 base and V 5 bases, and 3 bases lay outside the gene matches. The CDR3 is CASSGQGWNTEAFF. CDR3 nucleotides: TGTGCCAGCAGTGGACAGGGGTGGAACACTGAAGCTTTCTTT.

J is TRBJ1-1 and V is TRBV19; D is ambiguous. Germline V gene sequence: CDR1 LNHDA, CDR2 SQIVND (reference sequence). This CDR3 comprises 14 residues. Between the trimmed V and J ends, which lost 4 bases and 2 bases, there was a span of 11 bases. The CDR3 reads CASSRGWDNTEAFF. The CDR3 coding sequence is TGTGCCAGTAGTAGAGGGTGGGATAACACTGAAGCTTTCTTT.

The gene calls are TRBV3-1 (or the pseudogene TRBV3-2) and TRBJ2-5, with a possible D match to TRBD1 (5 bases). Looked up from germline, CDR1 is LGHDT and CDR2 is YNNKEL (reference sequence). V lost 5 bases and J 2 bases, leaving 15 bases between the germline ends. This CDR3 has 15 residues. CDR3 region: CASSLTRQLQETQYF. The CDR3 region has the DNA TGTGCCAGCAGCTTGACTCGACAGCTACAAGAGACCCAGTACTTC.